Following are 13 T cell receptor beta chains from one sample sequenced in a study of identical twins. Each CDR3 protein gets one entry after TCRdb re-called the 5' RACE reads with MiXCR. This sample has 1.5 million to 2 million distinct CDR3 sequences, with around 29% found just once. The specimen sequenced was cord blood. The receptors were gathered from a newborn girl in good health.

There are a few counts of this clonotype. The chain links TRBV11-1 to TRBJ2-1, with 9 bases that match TRBD1. Unmatched junction bases numbered 16, after V lost 1 base and J lost 6 bases. The CDR3 contains 19 residues. CDR1 is SGHAT and CDR2 is FQDESV in the germline V gene (reference sequence). The CDR3 DNA is TGTGCCAGCAGCTTAGGGAGGGGGTATAGGACAGGGGAGTCCAATGAGCAGTTCTTC. Residues: CASSLGRGYRTGESNEQFF.

V and J are TRBV7-6 and TRBJ1-5, with D maybe TRBD1 (5 bases). Germline assignment: CDR1 SGHVS and CDR2 FNYEAQ. The CDR3 has 14 amino acids. V was clipped by 5 bases and J by 0 bases, with 8 bases between them. As DNA, the CDR3 is TGTGCCAGCAGCAAGACAGCTAGCAATCAGCCCCAGCATTTT. Residues: CASSKTASNQPQHF.

This rearrangement joins TRBV20-1 to TRBJ2-3, with D maybe TRBD2 (6 bases). This CDR3 comprises 16 residues. From germline, CDR1 is DFQATT and CDR2 SNEGSKA (reference sequence). V was cut by 5 bases and J by 0 bases, with 18 bases left in between. The CDR3 reads CSAPPRLELSTDTQYF. The CDR3, as DNA: TGCAGTGCTCCCCCCCGACTAGAACTAAGCACAGATACGCAGTATTTT.

V gene TRBV20-1 combines with J gene TRBJ1-2; 12 bases match TRBD1. The CDR3 runs 12 residues. The V gene end was trimmed by 5 bases and the J gene end by 8 bases; junction bases not matched to a gene: 3. Germline CDR1 is DFQATT and CDR2 is SNEGSKA (reference sequence). CDR3 in DNA: TGCAGTGCTGGGGACAGGGGGCAGGGCTACACCTTC. This gives the protein CSAGDRGQGYTF.

This clonotype occurred a few times. The rearrangement links TRBV5-1 to TRBJ2-1; TRBD1 is a possible D gene (6 bases). V lost 1 base and J lost 5, with 10 bases in between. The CDR3 contains 14 residues. Germline CDR1 SGHRS, CDR2 YFSETQ. The chain's CDR3 is CASSLYRDNNEQFF. The DNA of the CDR3 is TGCGCCAGCAGCTTGTACAGGGATAACAATGAGCAGTTCTTC.

This clonotype was recorded a few times. CDR3 in amino acids: CASSLGTSSEQYF. The CDR3 coding sequence is TGTGCCAGCAGCTTGGGGACTAGCAGCGAGCAGTACTTC. The rearrangement joins TRBV11-1 to TRBJ2-7, with 9 bases identical to TRBD2. The germline CDR1 and CDR2 sequences are SGHAT and FQDESV (reference sequence). V was pared by 3 bases and J by 6 bases, with 3 bases of the junction left unmatched. This CDR3 contains 13 residues.

The chain has TRBV5-1 and TRBJ1-2, with D unclear. The V end lost 4 bases, the J end lost 3 bases, and 7 bases lay between the germline ends. Germline V CDR1 and CDR2: SGHRS, YFSETQ. This CDR3 is built from 12 residues. The DNA for the CDR3 is TGCGCCAGCAGCGGGTGGGACTATGGCTACACCTTC. It translates to CASSGWDYGYTF.

The rearrangement uses TRBV7-2 and TRBJ2-2, with D tentatively TRBD1 (6 bases). Trimming cost V 3 bases and J 5 bases, with 13 bases left between them. CDR3 length: 15 amino acids. In germline, CDR1 is SGHTA, CDR2 FQGNSA. The CDR3 DNA follows: TGTGCCAGCAGCTTCAACTCAGGGGTTACCGGGGAGCTGTTTTTT. Translated, it gives CASSFNSGVTGELFF. The full variable domain, completed using reference TRBV7-2 and TRBJ2-2, is GAGVSQSPSNKVTEKGKDVELRCDPISGHTALYWYRQSLGQGLEFLIYFQGNSAPDKSGLPSDRFSAERTGGSVSTLTIQRTQQEDSAVYLCASSFNSGVTGELFFGEGSRLTVL.

Details on this clonotype: One end of the junction is discordant with germline, which a read error may explain. The CDR3, as DNA: TGTGCGATCAGTGAGTCGAGGAGGGGAACCTATAATTCACCCCTCCACTTT. Encoded protein: CAISESRRGTYNSPLHF. This sequence joins TRBV10-3 and TRBJ1-6, with TRBD1 as a possible D gene (5 bases). The CDR3 has 17 amino acids. The germline V gene has CDR1 ENHRY and CDR2 SYGVKD.

This chain uses TRBV7-9 with TRBJ1-5; no definite D call. The CDR3 totals 15 residues. Trimming took off 2 bases at V and 4 bases at J, with 12 bases between the two ends. Per germline, CDR1 SEHNR and CDR2 FQNEAQ (reference sequence). The DNA for the CDR3 is TGTGCCAGCAGCTTATCCTCGCAGTGGAATCAGCCCCAGCATTTT. Its protein is CASSLSSQWNQPQHF.

This clonotype was detected many times. The chain joins TRBV5-1 to TRBJ2-1; 7 nucleotides line up with TRBD2. This CDR3 has 15 amino acids. The junction had 6 bases not matched to a gene; V was cut back by 0 bases and J by 6 bases. Germline-derived CDR1 and CDR2 are SGHRS and YFSETQ. The CDR3, as DNA: TGCGCCAGCAGCTTGGTTGCGGGAGTTGTCAATGAGCAGTTCTTC. As protein: CASSLVAGVVNEQFF.

This clonotype occurred a few times. J is TRBJ2-3 and V is TRBV20-1; 9 bases are shared with TRBD1. The CDR3 has 16 residues. V shed 3 bases and J 2 bases; nucleotides not matched to a gene: 9. The germline V gene encodes CDR1 DFQATT and CDR2 SNEGSKA (reference sequence). The CDR3 sequence: CSASPRDRAYTDTQYF. DNA for the CDR3: TGCAGTGCTAGCCCCCGGGACAGGGCCTACACAGATACGCAGTATTTT.

This clonotype has just a few counts. The chain uses TRBV27 and TRBJ2-7, with TRBD1 matching 10 bases. With V trimmed by 6 bases and J by 5 bases, 10 bases remained unmatched. The CDR3 covers 15 residues. Germline values: CDR1 MNHEY, CDR2 SMNVEV (reference sequence). CDR3 DNA sequence: TGTGCCAGCAGCTGGGACAGGGGTTTTTTCCACGAGCAGTACTTC. Its translation is CASSWDRGFFHEQYF.